Listed below are T cell receptor beta chains from one sample, sequenced in a study of blood T cell repertoires in COVID-19. Clones were sequenced by immunoSEQ multiplex PCR, and TCRdb holds only the in-frame ones, with some missing. The sample includes some 360,000 clones, approximately 89% seen only once; the top ten take about 2.3%. The material sequenced was peripheral blood. All receptors come from a woman aged 55-69 years with COVID-19, enrolled during active disease. Both conserved end residues are part of each CDR3. D genes are given only for firm matches. A row's size may be missing; if present it is once, few, many or a size class.

TRBV28	TRBJ1-3	once	.	TGTGCCAGCAGCCCCCCGTCAAGCCTTGGAAACACCATATATTTT	CASSPPSSLGNTIYF
TRBV5-1	TRBJ2-7	.	TRBD1	TGCGCCAGCAGCGCGGGACAGGGGGCGAAGGGTTACGAGCAGTACTTC	CASSAGQGAKGYEQYF
TRBV5-1	TRBJ2-7	.	TRBD2	TGCGCCAGCAGCTTGTTAAGCGGGGAGTACTACGAGCAGTACTTC	CASSLLSGEYYEQYF
TRBV28	TRBJ1-4	.	.	TGTGCCAGCAGCCCCCGAGGGAACCTTGCAACTAATGAAAAACTGTTTTTT	CASSPRGNLATNEKLFF
TRBV7-6	TRBJ1-5	few	TRBD1	TGTGCCAGCAGCCCCCGGACAGGGGGAATTGAGCCCCAGCATTTT	CASSPRTGGIEPQHF
TRBV7-3	TRBJ1-2	once	.	TGTGCCAGCAGCGACCCGGGAAGTTCGGGCGGCTACACCTTC	CASSDPGSSGGYTF
TRBV5-1	TRBJ2-5	.	TRBD1	TGCGCCAGCAGCTTGGCGCCACGGACCGGGACAGTCGTGACCCAGTACTTC	CASSLAPRTGTVVTQYF
TRBV28	TRBJ2-5	.	TRBD1	TGTGCCAGCAGGACCACAGGGGTCGCGACCCAGTACTTC	CASRTTGVATQYF
TRBV5-1	TRBJ2-5	.	.	TGCGCCAGCAGCTTGGGCCAACTAGAGACCCAGTACTTC	CASSLGQLETQYF
TRBV6-5	TRBJ2-2	.	.	TGTGCCAGCAGTCTCCGCGCGAACACCGGGGAGCTGTTTTTT	CASSLRANTGELFF
TRBV29-1	TRBJ1-1	once	.	TGCAGCGTTCTTAGGGGCACTGAAGCTTTCTTT	CSVLRGTEAFF
TRBV4-1	TRBJ1-4	.	TRBD1	TGCGCCAGCAGCCAAGGGTCCGGGACAGCGAATGAAAAACTGTTTTTT	CASSQGSGTANEKLFF
TRBV5-1	TRBJ1-1	.	.	TGCGCCAGCAGCGCGGTGGGAGGGGCCGGAACTGAAGCTTTCTTT	CASSAVGGAGTEAFF
TRBV24-1	TRBJ2-1	.	TRBD2	TGTGCCACCAGTGATTCCAGACTAGCGGGGACCTACAATGAGCAGTTCTTC	CATSDSRLAGTYNEQFF
TRBV7-3	TRBJ1-6	few	TRBD1	TGTGCCAGCAGGCGGACAGGGGGTGAAGGGCCCCTCCACTTT	CASRRTGGEGPLHF
TRBV7-2	TRBJ2-7	.	TRBD2	TGTGCCAGCAGCCCCTACTCTAGCGGGGGGGCCGTTGTGCAGTACTTC	CASSPYSSGGAVVQYF